The 17 T cell receptor beta chains in this list originate from one sample, sequenced in a study of T cells in Graves' hyperthyroidism and ophthalmopathy. Researchers amplified the TCR beta CDR3 regions from RNA transcripts. Initially, a first-round RT-PCR of the TCR CDR3 employed the HTBI primer set. TCRdb processed the multiplex PCR reads anew with MiXCR; each CDR3 protein has one entry. This sample has roughly 180,000 distinct CDR3 sequences, with about 9.4% found just once. Sequencing used blood. These TCRs come from a woman under 30 with Graves' hyperthyroidism that later progressed to Graves' ophthalmopathy.

This clonotype was found many times. The rearrangement joins TRBV7-9 to TRBJ1-1; no reliable D call. The CDR3 has 14 amino acids. Germline V gene lookup returns CDR1 SEHNR and CDR2 FQNEAQ (reference sequence). V was clipped by 3 bases and J by 4 bases, with 12 bases between them. CDR3 protein: CASSFQDSLTEAFF. CDR3 sequence (DNA): TGTGCCAGCAGCTTTCAAGACTCCCTCACTGAAGCTTTCTTT.

This clonotype was detected many times. The rearrangement links TRBV7-8 to TRBJ1-1, with unresolved D. The V and J ends lost 5 bases and 0 bases respectively, with 10 bases between them. This CDR3 comprises 14 residues. The V gene's germline CDR1 is SGHVS and CDR2 FQNEAQ. The DNA of the CDR3 is TGTGCCAGCAGCCCGACGGAGCTGAACACTGAAGCTTTCTTT. This encodes CASSPTELNTEAFF.

This clonotype has ten or more counts. The chain has TRBV6-1 and TRBJ1-5; D ambiguous. The CDR3 has 16 residues. Germline loops: CDR1 MNHNS, CDR2 SASEGT. V dropped 7 bases and J dropped 2 bases, with 18 bases sitting between them. The DNA of the CDR3 is TGTGCCAGCACCAGCTTTGATCGGGGTGGCAATCAGCCCCAGCATTTT. Translated: CASTSFDRGGNQPQHF.

This clonotype was detected ten times or more. The chain joins TRBV5-1 to TRBJ1-2; D gene unclear. This CDR3 comprises 14 residues. The ends were cut back, 0 bases at V and 2 bases at J, with 8 bases in the middle. Germline V gives CDR1 SGHRS, CDR2 YFSETQ. The CDR3 loop is CASSLAQANYGYTF. DNA of the CDR3: TGCGCCAGCAGCTTGGCCCAGGCCAACTATGGCTACACCTTC. The complete variable domain, with remaining parts taken from reference TRBV5-1 and TRBJ1-2, reads KAGVTQTPRYLIKTRGQQVTLSCSPISGHRSVSWYQQTPGQGLQFLFEYFSETQRNKGNFPGRFSGRQFSNSRSEMNVSTLELGDSALYLCASSLAQANYGYTFGSGTRLTVV.

This clonotype was counted many times. This chain links TRBV12-3 or TRBV12-4 with TRBJ2-3, with a weak D call TRBD2 (6 bases). This CDR3 spans 15 amino acids. Trimming shortened V by 4 bases and J by 3 bases, and 14 bases separated the two germline ends. The DNA for the CDR3 is TGTGCCAGCAGTTCGGCCTGGGCGGGAACAGATACGCAGTATTTT. The encoded protein is CASSSAWAGTDTQYF.

This clonotype has a count of ten or more. The chain employs TRBV7-8 and TRBJ1-4; D is perhaps TRBD1 (5 bases). The CDR3 is 14 residues long. In germline, CDR1 is SGHVS, CDR2 FQNEAQ. V lost 1 base and J lost 8, with 11 bases in between. The CDR3: CASSLGGRSEKLFF. The CDR3 DNA follows: TGTGCCAGCAGCTTAGGGGGGAGAAGCGAAAAACTGTTTTTT. Full variable domain (rest looked up from reference TRBV7-8 and TRBJ1-4): GAGVSQSPRYKVAKRGQDVALRCDPISGHVSLFWYQQALGQGPEFLTYFQNEAQLDKSGLPSDRFFAERPEGSVSTLKIQRTQQEDSAVYLCASSLGGRSEKLFFGSGTQLSVL.

Only a few counts were recorded for this clonotype. The gene calls are TRBV20-1 and TRBJ2-1; 9 positions match TRBD2. The germline V gene has CDR1 DFQATT and CDR2 SNEGSKA (reference sequence). The CDR3 extends over 15 amino acids. V shed 5 bases and J 5 bases; nucleotides not matched to a gene: 10. As DNA, the CDR3 is TGCAGTGCTCCTCGTCCCGGGACTAGCCACAATGAGCAGTTCTTC. This sequence encodes CSAPRPGTSHNEQFF.

The V and J genes are TRBV5-5 and TRBJ2-3, with a possible D match to TRBD2 (5 bases). Germline V gene sequence: CDR1 SGHKS, CDR2 YYEKEE (reference sequence). Trimming removed 0 bases at V and 2 bases at J, with 7 bases between. This CDR3 is 14 amino acids long. The CDR3 spells CASSLGAATDTQYF. CDR3 nucleotides: TGTGCCAGCAGCTTGGGAGCGGCCACAGATACGCAGTATTTT.

This rearrangement joins TRBV20-1 to TRBJ1-3, with 7 nucleotides matching TRBD1. The CDR3 is made up of 18 amino acids. Trimming took 1 base from V and 0 from J; bases not matched to a gene: 12. Germline CDR1 DFQATT, CDR2 SNEGSKA (reference sequence). Here the CDR3 DNA reads TGCAGTGCTAGAGGTGTAACCTGGGACAGCCCCTCTGGAAACACCATATATTTT. Its protein is CSARGVTWDSPSGNTIYF.

This clonotype has at least ten counts. The J gene is TRBJ1-1, the V gene TRBV10-1, with no clear D. Germline CDR1 and CDR2: WNHNN and SYGVQD (reference sequence). V was shortened by 0 bases and J by 4 bases, with 9 bases between the two germline ends. The CDR3 contains 14 residues. The CDR3 sequence is CASSESGWGTEAFF. The CDR3, as DNA: TGCGCCAGCAGTGAGTCCGGGTGGGGCACTGAAGCTTTCTTT.

In this sample, this clonotype turned up many times. The gene calls are TRBV14 and TRBJ2-7, with 7 bases that match TRBD2. V shed 4 bases and J 2 bases; nucleotides not matched to a gene: 5. In germline, CDR1 is SGHDN, CDR2 FVKESK. The CDR3 spans 14 residues. The CDR3 reads CASSPLAGAYEQYF. The CDR3 region has the DNA TGTGCCAGCAGCCCCCTGGCGGGAGCCTACGAGCAGTACTTC.

This clonotype was seen ten or more times. The V gene is TRBV15, the J gene TRBJ2-3, with D possibly called TRBD1 or TRBD2 (5 bases each). The V and J ends lost 5 bases and 0 bases respectively, with 18 bases between them. This CDR3 spans 17 amino acids. The germline V gene encodes CDR1 LNHNV and CDR2 YYDKDF (reference sequence). The CDR3 sequence: CATSLKYTGGSTDTQYF. The CDR3 DNA reads as TGTGCCACCAGCCTTAAATATACTGGGGGAAGCACAGATACGCAGTATTTT.

This clonotype has ten or more counts. The chain employs TRBV7-2 and TRBJ2-1; 10 positions match TRBD2. V dropped 5 bases and J dropped 0; count of bases not matched to a gene: 4. The V gene's germline CDR1 is SGHTA and CDR2 FQGNSA. The CDR3 extends over 16 amino acids. The CDR3 is CASSRRTSGSYNEQFF. The CDR3 nucleotides read TGTGCCAGCAGCCGACGGACTAGCGGCTCCTACAATGAGCAGTTCTTC. Based on the CDR3 plus reference TRBV7-2 and TRBJ2-1, the full variable domain is GAGVSQSPSNKVTEKGKDVELRCDPISGHTALYWYRQSLGQGLEFLIYFQGNSAPDKSGLPSDRFSAERTGGSVSTLTIQRTQQEDSAVYLCASSRRTSGSYNEQFFGPGTRLTVL.

The table lists this clonotype with a few counts. The chain has TRBV19 and TRBJ2-1, with TRBD1 matching 8 bases. This CDR3 has 16 amino acids. Looked up from germline, CDR1 is LNHDA and CDR2 is SQIVND (reference sequence). Germline trimming cut 4 bases from V and 6 bases from J; bases unmatched to any gene: 11. CDR3 loop: CASSSGQGGNSNEQFF. CDR3 DNA sequence: TGTGCCAGTAGTAGCGGACAGGGTGGGAACTCCAATGAGCAGTTCTTC. The variable domain in full, completed from reference TRBV19 and TRBJ2-1, reads DGGITQSPKYLFRKEGQNVTLSCEQNLNHDAMYWYRQDPGQGLRLIYYSQIVNDFQKGDIAEGYSVSREKKESFPLTVTSAQKNPTAFYLCASSSGQGGNSNEQFFGPGTRLTVL.

This clonotype was observed at least ten times. The genes are TRBV7-9 and TRBJ1-4; D gene uncertain. The germline gives CDR1 SEHNR, CDR2 FQNEAQ (reference sequence). This CDR3 comprises 12 residues. The V and J ends lost 1 base and 8 bases respectively, with 5 bases between them. CDR3 DNA: TGTGCCAGCAGCTTAGTCCAGGAAAAACTGTTTTTT. It encodes CASSLVQEKLFF.

J is TRBJ2-3 and V is TRBV5-6; tentatively, D is TRBD1 or TRBD2 (5 bases each). Germline CDR1 reads SGHDT; CDR2 reads YYEEEE. This CDR3 has 14 residues. V shed 3 bases and J shed 3 bases, with 11 bases lying between them. This CDR3 is CASSSLGETDTQYF. Written as DNA, the CDR3 is TGTGCCAGCAGCTCCCTGGGGGAAACAGATACGCAGTATTTT.

This clonotype was observed many times. The chain couples TRBV6-1 to TRBJ1-2, with 8 bases matching TRBD1. This CDR3 spans 14 amino acids. The germline V gene has CDR1 MNHNS and CDR2 SASEGT. Trimming at V came to 3 bases and at J to 4 bases, leaving 4 bases not matched to a gene. In DNA form, the CDR3 reads TGTGCCAGCAGTGACCCCGGACAGGGCTATGGCTACACCTTC. It codes for CASSDPGQGYGYTF.